This T cell receptor beta chain was captured in a study of blood T cell repertoires in COVID-19. Study background: PBMCs, B-cell-depleted T cells, or T cells were the source of the cDNA or gDNA that made up the material.

TCRdb keeps only in-frame clones here, not all; method: immunoSEQ multiplex PCR. The sample consists of 50,000 to 55,000 clones, roughly nine tenths of them appearing once. The receptor's source is a human donor with active COVID-19. The donor label of this sample is uncertain. The sample was peripheral blood.

CDR3 loop: CSASDRDTREQYF. For the CDR3, the DNA is TGCAGTGCTAGTGACAGGGATACGCGCGAGCAGTACTTC. This chain uses TRBV20-1 with TRBJ2-7, with 7 bases that match TRBD1. The CDR3 covers 13 residues. V dropped 3 bases and J dropped 6; count of bases not matched to a gene: 8. CDR1 and CDR2 from the germline V gene are DFQATT and SNEGSKA (reference sequence).